The clone carrying this TCR beta chain has a single count. These data originate in a study of blood T cell repertoires in COVID-19. The overall study: The United States, Italy and Spain supplied acute and convalescent COVID-19 samples. Sources were T cells, B-cell-depleted T cells, or PBMCs; the material itself was cDNA or gDNA.

The V gene's germline CDR1 is MNHEY and CDR2 SMNVEV (reference sequence). This CDR3 has 15 residues. V lost 5 bases and J 4 bases, leaving 16 bases between the germline ends. Original processing notes: Quantification of nucleated cells was approximated via reference gene primer amplification. Sequencing was performed with immunoSEQ multiplex PCR; in TCRdb, only in-frame clones are kept and a portion is missing. D and trimming come from the DNA, and the V and J calls and clone size come from that table. The table lists around 160,000 clones, roughly four fifths of them singletons. Input material: peripheral blood. The chain uses TRBV27 and TRBJ2-3, with a weak D call TRBD2 (5 bases). This TCR was sampled from a human donor with acute or convalescent COVID-19. The donor label of this sample is uncertain. The CDR3 here is CASSVTSGVADTQYF. The CDR3 nucleotides are TGTGCCAGCAGTGTAACTAGTGGCGTCGCAGATACGCAGTATTTT.